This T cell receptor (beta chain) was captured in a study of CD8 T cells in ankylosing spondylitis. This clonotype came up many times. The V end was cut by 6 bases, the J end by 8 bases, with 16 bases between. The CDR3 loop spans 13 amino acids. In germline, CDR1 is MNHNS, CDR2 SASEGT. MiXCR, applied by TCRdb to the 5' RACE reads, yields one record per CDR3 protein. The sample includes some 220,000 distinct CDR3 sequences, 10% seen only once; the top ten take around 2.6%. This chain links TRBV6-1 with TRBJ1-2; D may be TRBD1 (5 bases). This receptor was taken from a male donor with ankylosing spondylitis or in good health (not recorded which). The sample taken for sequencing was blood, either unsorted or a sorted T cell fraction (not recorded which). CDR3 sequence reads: CASSPSRGPGYTF. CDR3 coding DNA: TGTGCCAGCAGCCCGTCGAGGGGTCCCGGCTACACCTTC.